One sample yielded the 7 T cell receptor beta chains listed below, sequenced in a study of tumor-infiltrating lymphocytes in primary liver carcinoma. Using a constant-region primer together with ProtoScript II reverse transcriptase, TCR beta cDNA was made from 500 ng of total RNA. What produced the TCR beta libraries was three nested multiplex PCR rounds using slightly modified ARM-PCR. TRBV1-TRBV30 forward primers and a C-beta reverse primer were used in the first two PCR rounds, which each ran for about 10 cycles. TCRdb redid the calling of the multiplex PCR reads with MiXCR, one entry per CDR3 protein. The sample consists of about 110,000 distinct CDR3 sequences, roughly 80% of them appearing once. Co-extracted RNA and DNA came from roughly 20-30 mg of unsorted bulk tissue. Sequenced sample: liver tumor tissue from sampling region 3. The sample's subset: tumor region T3, left-lateral pole. These TCRs come from a man aged 40-49 years with primary liver carcinoma and hepatitis B virus infection.

Worth noting for this clonotype: One junction end disagrees with the germline gene, perhaps due to a read error. The J gene is TRBJ2-6, the V gene TRBV6-5; D uncertain. The CDR3 is made up of 17 amino acids. Germline V CDR1 and CDR2: MNHEY, SVGAGI. The CDR3 spells CVSSLCSGSSGANVLTF. The CDR3 coding sequence is TGTGTCAGCAGTTTGTGTTCTGGATCCTCTGGGGCCAACGTCCTGACTTTC.

On this clonotype: No conserved phenylalanine or tryptophan is present at the end of the CDR3, so a read error is the likely explanation. No DNA is shown, since the ends of the CDR3 on it are uncertain; the CDR3 is the one TCRdb lists. The CDR3 protein is CACSLRGSGAAFFQETQYL. This rearrangement joins TRBV5-1 to TRBJ2-5; the listed D gene, TRBD2, was not tested against the DNA. The CDR3 comprises 19 residues, both ends counted. Per germline, CDR1 SGHRS and CDR2 YFSETQ.

On this clonotype: This clone may be a read error of a much larger clone one base away. The chain carries TRBV5-1 and TRBJ2-1; no clear D gene. Germline V CDR1 and CDR2: SGHRS, YFSETQ. The CDR3 extends over 13 amino acids. The CDR3 loop is CASSFPQYNVQFF. DNA of the CDR3: TGCGCCAGCAGCTTCCCCCAGTACAATGTGCAGTTCTTC.

This clonotype was recorded many times. The rearrangement uses TRBV6-1 and TRBJ2-2, with 14 bases aligning to TRBD2. Germline assignment: CDR1 MNHNS and CDR2 SASEGT. The CDR3 spans 16 residues. The ends lost 4 bases at V and 7 bases at J; junction bases unmatched: 5. The CDR3 region is CASSVTSGRAGGELFF. The DNA for the CDR3 is TGTGCCAGCAGTGTGACTAGCGGGAGGGCCGGCGGGGAGCTGTTTTTT.

To note about this clonotype: The junction does not match germline at one end; this may be a read error. The chain has TRBV12-3 or TRBV12-4 and TRBJ1-1; weak D call: TRBD1 (5 bases). The CDR3 has 12 amino acids. The CDR3 DNA sequence: TGTGCCAACAGTTCGGCAGGGAGCGAAGCTTTCTTT. Translating gives CANSSAGSEAFF.

Remarks on this clonotype: This may be a read error, as it is one base from a much larger clone. The V and J genes are TRBV24-1 and TRBJ2-1; D not certain. The germline V and J ends were trimmed by 3 bases and 3 bases, with 14 bases remaining between them. The CDR3 covers 16 residues. The germline CDR1 and CDR2 sequences are KGHDR and SFDVKD. The CDR3 nucleotides read TGTGCCACCAGTGATCCAATGGGGTGGAGCTACAATGAGCAGTTCTTC. It encodes CATSDPMGWSYNEQFF.

Of note for this clonotype: A much larger clone sits a single nucleotide away, making a read error possible. The chain joins TRBV28 to TRBJ2-2; TRBD2 aligns across 12 bases. CDR3 length equals 16 residues. Trimming at V came to 7 bases and at J to 3 bases, leaving 6 bases not matched to a gene. Germline V lookup: CDR1 MDHEN, CDR2 SYDVKM. CDR3 loop: CASNPSSGRDTGELFF. The CDR3 DNA reads TGTGCCAGCAATCCTTCTAGCGGGAGGGACACCGGGGAGCTGTTTTTT.